Listed below are T cell receptor beta chains from one sample, sequenced in a study of T cells in Graves' hyperthyroidism and ophthalmopathy. From the multiplex PCR reads, TCRdb called clonotypes with MiXCR, one entry per CDR3 protein. This repertoire shows about 770,000 distinct CDR3 sequences, around 20% found once; its top ten account for approximately 15%. The specimen was blood. Receptors were obtained from a woman in her forties or fifties with Graves' hyperthyroidism that later progressed to Graves' ophthalmopathy. CDR3s include the opening cysteine and the closing phenylalanine or tryptophan. D genes are given only for firm matches. Expanded clones are given a class, and other clones once, few, many or no size at all.

TRBD1	NA	TRBJ2-5	TRBV10-1	CASSEADRSRTQYF	TGCGCCAGCAGTGAGGCGGACAGGTCCAGGACCCAGTACTTC
NA	many	TRBJ1-6	TRBV12-3/TRBV12-4	CASSSSYNSPLHF	TGTGCCAGCTCGAGCTCCTATAATTCACCCCTCCACTTT
TRBD1	NA	TRBJ1-3	TRBV20-1	CSARPPRTGPLGNTIYF	TGCAGTGCAAGACCGCCCAGGACAGGGCCTCTGGGGAACACCATATATTTT
TRBD1	many	TRBJ1-5	TRBV27	CASSSRRGQGAFQPQHF	TGTGCCAGCAGTTCCCGGCGGGGACAGGGGGCCTTTCAGCCCCAGCATTTT
TRBD1	many	TRBJ2-7	TRBV20-1	CSATDRGYNEQYF	TGCAGTGCCACCGACAGGGGATATAACGAGCAGTACTTC
TRBD1	few	TRBJ1-5	TRBV11-2	CASSPQGTGEPQHF	TGTGCCAGCAGCCCACAGGGGACGGGGGAGCCCCAGCATTTT
TRBD1	many	TRBJ1-2	TRBV6-2/TRBV6-3	CASSYSWTGTDSYGYTF	TGTGCCAGCAGTTACTCCTGGACAGGGACGGATAGCTATGGCTACACCTTC
NA	NA	TRBJ1-4	TRBV6-1	CASLRDLGEKLFF	TGTGCCAGCCTCCGGGACCTCGGCGAAAAACTGTTTTTT
TRBD2	few	TRBJ2-1	TRBV18	CASSPEGLAGFRSSEQFF	TGTGCCAGCTCGCCCGAGGGACTAGCGGGGTTCAGATCGAGTGAGCAGTTCTTC
NA	NA	TRBJ1-2	TRBV6-1	CASSPFTTANYGYTF	TGTGCCAGCAGTCCCTTCACTACAGCCAACTATGGCTACACCTTC
TRBD1	few	TRBJ1-1	TRBV27	CASSRGQGFITEAFF	TGTGCCAGCAGCCGAGGACAGGGGTTTATCACTGAAGCTTTCTTT
TRBD2	NA	TRBJ2-7	TRBV6-2/TRBV6-3	CASSTSGGAVEQYF	TGTGCCAGCAGCACGAGCGGGGGGGCGGTCGAGCAGTACTTC
NA	many	TRBJ2-3	TRBV30	CAWNPGILGTDTQYF	TGTGCCTGGAACCCCGGGATTCTAGGCACAGATACGCAGTATTTT